The rows below give T cell receptor beta chains drawn from one sample of a study of T cell responses to AZD1222 COVID-19 vaccine. Only in-frame clones appear in the TCRdb table, and some are missing; sequencing was by immunoSEQ multiplex PCR. The table has some 110,000 clones, 86% seen once; the top ten hold 15% to 20%. The starting material was peripheral blood, obtained 28 days after the second AZD1222 dose. The receptors stem from an adult who received the AZD1222 COVID-19 vaccine. CDR3s include the opening cysteine and the closing phenylalanine or tryptophan. Each record gives: J gene, V gene, D gene, clone size, CDR3 protein, CDR3 DNA. D genes are given only for firm matches. Clone size appears in some rows only: once, few, many, or a class for an expanded clone.

j_gene: TRBJ2-7; v_gene: TRBV3-1/TRBV3-2; d_gene: TRBD2; abundance: -; CDR3aa: CASSLGLVSYEQYF; CDR3nt: TGTGCCAGCAGCCTGGGACTAGTCTCCTACGAGCAGTACTTC
j_gene: TRBJ1-2; v_gene: TRBV7-9; d_gene: -; abundance: -; CDR3aa: CASSLVAGVGYTF; CDR3nt: TGTGCCAGCAGCTTAGTGGCCGGGGTTGGCTACACCTTC
j_gene: TRBJ2-2; v_gene: TRBV11-2; d_gene: -; abundance: -; CDR3aa: CASSSGFSTGELFF; CDR3nt: TGTGCCAGCAGCTCAGGATTTTCGACCGGGGAGCTGTTTTTT
j_gene: TRBJ2-1; v_gene: TRBV2; d_gene: -; abundance: -; CDR3aa: CASSESRLGYNEQFF; CDR3nt: TGTGCCAGCAGTGAATCGAGACTAGGGTACAATGAGCAGTTCTTC
j_gene: TRBJ2-1; v_gene: TRBV7-8; d_gene: TRBD2; abundance: -; CDR3aa: CASSFEKAGLAAIIPYNEQFF; CDR3nt: TGTGCCAGCAGCTTTGAGAAGGCGGGACTAGCGGCAATAATACCCTACAATGAGCAGTTCTTC
j_gene: TRBJ1-3; v_gene: TRBV20-1; d_gene: -; abundance: -; CDR3aa: CSASPNHKSSGNTIYF; CDR3nt: TGCAGTGCTAGTCCCAACCACAAGAGCTCTGGAAACACCATATATTTT
j_gene: TRBJ1-1; v_gene: TRBV5-1; d_gene: TRBD1; abundance: -; CDR3aa: CASAGQVNTEAFF; CDR3nt: TGCGCCAGCGCCGGACAGGTGAACACTGAAGCTTTCTTT
j_gene: TRBJ1-2; v_gene: TRBV28; d_gene: -; abundance: -; CDR3aa: CASSRGARGYTF; CDR3nt: TGTGCCAGCAGCCGGGGGGCGAGGGGCTACACCTTC
j_gene: TRBJ2-7; v_gene: TRBV7-2; d_gene: -; abundance: -; CDR3aa: CASSLGAYEQYF; CDR3nt: TGTGCCAGCAGCTTAGGAGCCTACGAGCAGTACTTC
j_gene: TRBJ1-4; v_gene: TRBV25-1; d_gene: -; abundance: -; CDR3aa: CASSEGSRHEKLFF; CDR3nt: TGTGCCAGCAGTGAAGGGAGCAGGCACGAAAAACTGTTTTTT
j_gene: TRBJ2-1; v_gene: TRBV19; d_gene: TRBD2; abundance: -; CDR3aa: CASSRVASGSGNEQFF; CDR3nt: TGTGCCAGTAGTAGGGTGGCTAGCGGGAGTGGAAATGAGCAGTTCTTC
j_gene: TRBJ2-2; v_gene: TRBV5-1; d_gene: TRBD2; abundance: -; CDR3aa: CASSLGLAGFTGELFF; CDR3nt: TGCGCCAGCAGCTTGGGGCTAGCGGGGTTCACCGGGGAGCTGTTTTTT
j_gene: TRBJ2-7; v_gene: TRBV4-1; d_gene: TRBD2; abundance: -; CDR3aa: CASSVLREGRYEQYF; CDR3nt: TGCGCCAGCAGCGTCCTGCGGGAGGGACGCTACGAGCAGTACTTC
j_gene: TRBJ1-5; v_gene: TRBV6-6; d_gene: -; abundance: -; CDR3aa: CASSWLRQPQHF; CDR3nt: TGTGCCAGCAGTTGGCTTCGGCAGCCCCAGCATTTT
j_gene: TRBJ2-1; v_gene: TRBV12-3/TRBV12-4; d_gene: TRBD1; abundance: -; CDR3aa: CASSLGTDNEQFF; CDR3nt: TGTGCCAGCAGTCTAGGGACAGATAATGAGCAGTTCTTC
j_gene: TRBJ1-5; v_gene: TRBV18; d_gene: -; abundance: -; CDR3aa: CASSLLHGGNQPQHF; CDR3nt: TGTGCCAGCTCCCTTTTACACGGGGGCAATCAGCCCCAGCATTTT
j_gene: TRBJ2-1; v_gene: TRBV5-6; d_gene: -; abundance: once; CDR3aa: CASSRDFYNEQFF; CDR3nt: TGTGCCAGCAGCCGGGACTTCTACAATGAGCAGTTCTTC
j_gene: TRBJ2-7; v_gene: TRBV2; d_gene: TRBD2; abundance: -; CDR3aa: CASSMTSGRNYEQYF; CDR3nt: TGTGCCAGCAGCATGACTAGCGGGAGAAACTACGAGCAGTACTTC
j_gene: TRBJ1-2; v_gene: TRBV9; d_gene: -; abundance: -; CDR3aa: CASSVGPSYGYTF; CDR3nt: TGTGCCAGCAGCGTAGGCCCCTCCTATGGCTACACCTTC
j_gene: TRBJ2-2; v_gene: TRBV10-3; d_gene: -; abundance: -; CDR3aa: CAISQGRGTGELFF; CDR3nt: TGTGCCATCAGTCAGGGTAGAGGGACCGGGGAGCTGTTTTTT
j_gene: TRBJ2-7; v_gene: TRBV24-1; d_gene: -; abundance: -; CDR3aa: CATSDGPSPEYEQYF; CDR3nt: TGTGCCACCAGTGATGGCCCTTCCCCTGAATACGAGCAGTACTTC
j_gene: TRBJ2-2; v_gene: TRBV11-3; d_gene: -; abundance: -; CDR3aa: CAGQTDLTADSTGELFF; CDR3nt: TGTGCCGGCCAAACAGACCTGACAGCCGACAGCACCGGGGAGCTGTTTTTT
j_gene: TRBJ2-3; v_gene: TRBV10-3; d_gene: -; abundance: once; CDR3aa: CPGPGEKKRTDTQYF; CDR3nt: TGTCCCGGCCCCGGGGAGAAGAAGCGCACAGATACGCAGTATTTT
j_gene: TRBJ1-3; v_gene: TRBV7-9; d_gene: TRBD1; abundance: -; CDR3aa: CASSYLTGGSGNTIYF; CDR3nt: TGTGCCAGCAGCTATCTTACAGGGGGGTCTGGAAACACCATATATTTT
j_gene: TRBJ2-7; v_gene: TRBV7-2; d_gene: TRBD1; abundance: -; CDR3aa: CASSLEQGVTYEQYF; CDR3nt: TGTGCCAGCAGCTTAGAACAGGGGGTAACCTACGAGCAGTACTTC
j_gene: TRBJ2-7; v_gene: TRBV12-3/TRBV12-4; d_gene: TRBD1; abundance: once; CDR3aa: CASSRGQGYEQYF; CDR3nt: TGTGCCAGCAGCCGGGGACAGGGCTACGAGCAGTACTTC
j_gene: TRBJ2-2; v_gene: TRBV7-9; d_gene: TRBD2; abundance: -; CDR3aa: CASSLHFGSSGRGDGELFF; CDR3nt: TGTGCCAGCAGCTTACATTTCGGGTCTAGCGGGAGGGGGGACGGGGAGCTGTTTTTT
j_gene: TRBJ2-3; v_gene: TRBV9; d_gene: -; abundance: -; CDR3aa: CASSVARVAGTGGCSTDTQYF; CDR3nt: TGTGCCAGCAGCGTAGCTCGGGTAGCGGGGACAGGTGGGTGTAGCACAGATACGCAGTATTTT